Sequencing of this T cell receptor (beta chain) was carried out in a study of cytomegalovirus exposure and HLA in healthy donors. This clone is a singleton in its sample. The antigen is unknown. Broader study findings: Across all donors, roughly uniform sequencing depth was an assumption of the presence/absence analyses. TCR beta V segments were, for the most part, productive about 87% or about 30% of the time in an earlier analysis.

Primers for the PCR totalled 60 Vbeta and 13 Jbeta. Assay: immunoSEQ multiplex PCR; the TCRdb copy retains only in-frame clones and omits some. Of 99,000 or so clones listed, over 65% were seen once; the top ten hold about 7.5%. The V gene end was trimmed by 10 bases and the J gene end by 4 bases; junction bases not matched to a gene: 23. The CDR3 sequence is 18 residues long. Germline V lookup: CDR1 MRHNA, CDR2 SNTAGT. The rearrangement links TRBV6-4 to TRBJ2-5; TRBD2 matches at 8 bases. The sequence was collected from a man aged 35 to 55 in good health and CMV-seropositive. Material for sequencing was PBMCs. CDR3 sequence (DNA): TGTGCCAACCCCAGTGAAACTAGCGGAGCGGGAGTCGGAGAGACCCAGTACTTC. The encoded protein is CANPSETSGAGVGETQYF.